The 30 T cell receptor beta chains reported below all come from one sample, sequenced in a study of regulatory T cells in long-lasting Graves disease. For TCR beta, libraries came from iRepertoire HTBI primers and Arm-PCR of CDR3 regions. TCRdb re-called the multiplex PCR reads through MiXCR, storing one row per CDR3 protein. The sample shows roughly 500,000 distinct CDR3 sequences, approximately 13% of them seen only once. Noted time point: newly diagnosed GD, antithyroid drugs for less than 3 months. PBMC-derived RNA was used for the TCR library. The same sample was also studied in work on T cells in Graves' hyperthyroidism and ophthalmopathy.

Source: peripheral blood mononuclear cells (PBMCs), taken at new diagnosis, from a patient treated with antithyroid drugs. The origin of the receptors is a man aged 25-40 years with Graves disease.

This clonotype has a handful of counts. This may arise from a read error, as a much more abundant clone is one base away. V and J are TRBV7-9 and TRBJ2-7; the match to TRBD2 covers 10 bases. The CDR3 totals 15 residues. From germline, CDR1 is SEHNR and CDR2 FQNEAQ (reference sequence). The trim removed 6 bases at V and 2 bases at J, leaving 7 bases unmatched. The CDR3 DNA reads TGTGCCAGCAGACCACTAGCGGGGAGCCCCTACGAGCAGTACTTC. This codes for CASRPLAGSPYEQYF.

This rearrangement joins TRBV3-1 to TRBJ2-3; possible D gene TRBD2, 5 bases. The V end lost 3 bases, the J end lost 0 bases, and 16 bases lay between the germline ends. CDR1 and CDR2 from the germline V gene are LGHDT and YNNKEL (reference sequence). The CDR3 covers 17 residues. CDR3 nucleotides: TGTGCCAGCAGCCACGATCTAGGGAGTCCCAGCACAGATACGCAGTATTTT. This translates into CASSHDLGSPSTDTQYF.

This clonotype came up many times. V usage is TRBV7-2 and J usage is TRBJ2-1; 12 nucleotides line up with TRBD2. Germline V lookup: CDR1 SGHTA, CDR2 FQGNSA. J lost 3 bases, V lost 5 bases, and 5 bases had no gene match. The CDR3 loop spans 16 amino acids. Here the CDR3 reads CASSRTSGAGYNEQFF. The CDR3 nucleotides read TGTGCCAGCAGCCGGACTAGCGGGGCGGGCTACAATGAGCAGTTCTTC.

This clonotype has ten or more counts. The CDR3 loop reads CASSQGTYGYTF. The DNA for the CDR3 is TGTGCCAGCAGCCAAGGGACTTATGGCTACACCTTC. The chain carries TRBV3-1 and TRBJ1-2; unclear D gene. Looked up from germline, CDR1 is LGHDT and CDR2 is YNNKEL (reference sequence). Trimming stripped 1 base from V and 5 bases from J, with 5 bases between. This CDR3 region has 12 residues.

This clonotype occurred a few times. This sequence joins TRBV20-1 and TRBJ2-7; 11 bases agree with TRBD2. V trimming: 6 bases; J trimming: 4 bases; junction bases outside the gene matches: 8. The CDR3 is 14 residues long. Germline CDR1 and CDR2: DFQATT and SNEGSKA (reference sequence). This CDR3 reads CSATLLAGVYEQYF. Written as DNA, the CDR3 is TGCAGTGCCACATTACTAGCGGGGGTATACGAGCAGTACTTC.

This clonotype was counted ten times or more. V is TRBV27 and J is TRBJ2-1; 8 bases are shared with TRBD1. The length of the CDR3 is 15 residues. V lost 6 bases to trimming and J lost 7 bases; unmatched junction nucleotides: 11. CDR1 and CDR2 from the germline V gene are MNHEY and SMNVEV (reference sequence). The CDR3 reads CASRLLKTGGNEQFF. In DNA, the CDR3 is TGTGCCAGCAGGTTACTCAAAACAGGGGGGAATGAGCAGTTCTTC.

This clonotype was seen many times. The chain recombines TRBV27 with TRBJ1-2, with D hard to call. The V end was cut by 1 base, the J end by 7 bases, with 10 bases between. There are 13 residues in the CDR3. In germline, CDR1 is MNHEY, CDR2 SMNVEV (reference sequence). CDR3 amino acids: CASSLLAEGGYTF. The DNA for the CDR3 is TGTGCCAGCAGTTTATTGGCAGAGGGTGGCTACACCTTC.

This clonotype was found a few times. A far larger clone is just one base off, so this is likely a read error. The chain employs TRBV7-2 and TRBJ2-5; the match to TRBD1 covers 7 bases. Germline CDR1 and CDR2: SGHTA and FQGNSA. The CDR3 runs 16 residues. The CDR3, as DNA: TGTGCCAGCAGCTTAGGGGGCAGGGGGTACTACAATGAGCGGTTCTTC. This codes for CASSLGGRGYYNERFF.

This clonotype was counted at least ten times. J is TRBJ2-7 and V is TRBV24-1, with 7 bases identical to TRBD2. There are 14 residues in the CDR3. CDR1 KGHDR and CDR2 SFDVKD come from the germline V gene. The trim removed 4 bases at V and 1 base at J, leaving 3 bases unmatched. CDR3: CATSDPAGSYEQYF. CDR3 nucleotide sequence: TGTGCCACCAGTGACCCAGCGGGGTCCTACGAGCAGTACTTC.

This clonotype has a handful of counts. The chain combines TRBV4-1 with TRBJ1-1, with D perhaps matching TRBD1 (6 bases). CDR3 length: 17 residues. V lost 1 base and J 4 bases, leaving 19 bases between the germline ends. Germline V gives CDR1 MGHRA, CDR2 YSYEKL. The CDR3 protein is CASSQGSWTVRSTEAFF. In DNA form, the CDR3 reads TGCGCCAGCAGCCAAGGTTCCTGGACAGTACGGAGCACTGAAGCTTTCTTT.

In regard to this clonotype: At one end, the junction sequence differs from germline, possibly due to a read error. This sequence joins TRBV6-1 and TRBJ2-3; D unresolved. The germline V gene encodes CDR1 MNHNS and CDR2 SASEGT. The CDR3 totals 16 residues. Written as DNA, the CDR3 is TGTGCCAGCAGTGAATTACGGCGGAGAAGCACAGATACGCGGTATTTT. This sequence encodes CASSELRRRSTDTRYF.

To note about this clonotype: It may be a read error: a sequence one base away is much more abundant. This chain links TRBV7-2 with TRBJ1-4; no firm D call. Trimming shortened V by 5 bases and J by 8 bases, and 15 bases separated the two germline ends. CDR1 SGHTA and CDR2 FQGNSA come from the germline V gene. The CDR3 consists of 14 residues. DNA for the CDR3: TGTACCAGCAGCAGCCCTACATTCCCGGAAAAACTGTTTTTT. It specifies CTSSSPTFPEKLFF.

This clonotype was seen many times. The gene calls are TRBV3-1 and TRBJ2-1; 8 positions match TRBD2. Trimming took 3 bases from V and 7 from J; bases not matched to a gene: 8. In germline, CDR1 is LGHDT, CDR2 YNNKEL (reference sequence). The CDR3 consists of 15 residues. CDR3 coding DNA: TGTGCCAGCAGCCATCTCCGGGAGGGCAAGAATGAGCAGTTCTTC. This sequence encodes CASSHLREGKNEQFF.

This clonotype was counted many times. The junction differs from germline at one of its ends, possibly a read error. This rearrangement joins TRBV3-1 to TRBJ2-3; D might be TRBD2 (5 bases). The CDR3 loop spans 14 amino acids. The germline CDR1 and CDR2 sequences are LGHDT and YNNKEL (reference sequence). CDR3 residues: CASTQTRGTDTQYF. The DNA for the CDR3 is TGTGCCAGCACCCAAACTAGGGGCACAGATACGCAGTATTTT.

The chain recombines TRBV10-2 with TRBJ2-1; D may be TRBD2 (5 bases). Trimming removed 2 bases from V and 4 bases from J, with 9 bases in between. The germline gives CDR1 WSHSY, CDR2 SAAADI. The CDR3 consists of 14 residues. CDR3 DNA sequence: TGCGCCAGCAGTGAGCACGGGGATTACAATGAGCAGTTCTTC. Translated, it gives CASSEHGDYNEQFF.

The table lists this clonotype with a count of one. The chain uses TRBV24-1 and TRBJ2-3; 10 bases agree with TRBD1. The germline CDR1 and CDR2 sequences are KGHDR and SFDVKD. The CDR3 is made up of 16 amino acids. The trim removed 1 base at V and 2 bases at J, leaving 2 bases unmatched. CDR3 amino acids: CATSDLGQGVTDTQYF. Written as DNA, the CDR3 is TGTGCCACCAGTGATTTAGGACAGGGGGTCACAGATACGCAGTATTTT.

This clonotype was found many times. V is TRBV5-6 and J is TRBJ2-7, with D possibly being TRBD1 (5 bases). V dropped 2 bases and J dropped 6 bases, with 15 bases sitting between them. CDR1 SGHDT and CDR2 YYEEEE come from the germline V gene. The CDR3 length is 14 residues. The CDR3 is CASSLGAGSGEQYF. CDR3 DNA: TGTGCCAGCAGCTTAGGGGCAGGGTCGGGCGAGCAGTACTTC.

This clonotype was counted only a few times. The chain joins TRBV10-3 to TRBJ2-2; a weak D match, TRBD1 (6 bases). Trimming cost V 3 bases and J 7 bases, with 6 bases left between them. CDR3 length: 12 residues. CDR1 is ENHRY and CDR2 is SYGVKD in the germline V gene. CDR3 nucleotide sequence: TGTGCCATCAGTGAACAGGGCGGGGAGCTGTTTTTT. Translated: CAISEQGGELFF.

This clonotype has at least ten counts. The CDR3 nucleotides are TGTGCCAGCAGCTCAACGGTGCTAGCGGGAGGCAATGAGCAGTTCTTC. It encodes CASSSTVLAGGNEQFF. The chain joins TRBV11-2 to TRBJ2-1, with TRBD2 matching 11 bases. Germline CDR1 SGHAT, CDR2 FQNNGV. Losses at the gene ends were 4 bases for V and 6 bases for J; bases not matched to a gene: 8. CDR3 length: 16 amino acids.

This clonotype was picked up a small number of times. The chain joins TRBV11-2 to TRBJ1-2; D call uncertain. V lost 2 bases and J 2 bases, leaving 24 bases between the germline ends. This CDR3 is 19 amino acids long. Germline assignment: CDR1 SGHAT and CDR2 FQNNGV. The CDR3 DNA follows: TGTGCCAGCAGCTTATCGGTCCTTCGCCAGGCAGCGCCGAACTATGGCTACACCTTC. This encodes CASSLSVLRQAAPNYGYTF.

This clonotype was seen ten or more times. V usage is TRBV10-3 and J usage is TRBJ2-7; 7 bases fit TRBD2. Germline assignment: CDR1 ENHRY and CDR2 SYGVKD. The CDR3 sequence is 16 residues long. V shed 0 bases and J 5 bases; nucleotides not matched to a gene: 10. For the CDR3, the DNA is TGTGCCATCAGTGAGTCCTCTGCGGGAGATTTGGACGAGCAGTACTTC. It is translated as CAISESSAGDLDEQYF.

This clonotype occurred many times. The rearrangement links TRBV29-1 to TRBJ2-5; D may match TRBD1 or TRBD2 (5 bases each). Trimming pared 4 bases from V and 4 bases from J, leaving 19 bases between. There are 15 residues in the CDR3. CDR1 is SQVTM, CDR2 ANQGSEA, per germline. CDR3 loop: CSVATAPGPRETQYF. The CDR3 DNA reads TGCAGCGTTGCGACTGCCCCGGGACCCAGAGAGACCCAGTACTTC.

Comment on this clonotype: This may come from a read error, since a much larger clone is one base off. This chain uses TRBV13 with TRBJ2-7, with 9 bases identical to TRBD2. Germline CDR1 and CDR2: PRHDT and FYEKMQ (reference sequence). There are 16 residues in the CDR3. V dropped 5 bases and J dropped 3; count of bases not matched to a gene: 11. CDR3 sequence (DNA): TGTGCCAGCAGCCATGTTTCCGCGGGAGGGAACTACGAGCAGTACTTC. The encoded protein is CASSHVSAGGNYEQYF.

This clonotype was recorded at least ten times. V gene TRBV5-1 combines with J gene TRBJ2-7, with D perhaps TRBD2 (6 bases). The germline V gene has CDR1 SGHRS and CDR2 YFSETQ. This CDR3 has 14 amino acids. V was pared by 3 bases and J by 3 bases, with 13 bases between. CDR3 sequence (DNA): TGCGCCAGCAGCTCGGACTACAGCGACTACGAGCAGTACTTC. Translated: CASSSDYSDYEQYF.

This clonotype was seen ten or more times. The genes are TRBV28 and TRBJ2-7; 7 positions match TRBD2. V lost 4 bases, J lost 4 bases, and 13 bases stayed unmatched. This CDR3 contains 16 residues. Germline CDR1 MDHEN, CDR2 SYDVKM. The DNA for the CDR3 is TGTGCCAGCAGTTCCCCCGGCGGGAGCGGGAATTACGAGCAGTACTTC. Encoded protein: CASSSPGGSGNYEQYF.

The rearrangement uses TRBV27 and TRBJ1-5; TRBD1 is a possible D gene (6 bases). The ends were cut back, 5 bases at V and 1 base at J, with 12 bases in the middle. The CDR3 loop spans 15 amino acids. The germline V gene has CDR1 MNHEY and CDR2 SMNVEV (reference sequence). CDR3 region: CASSADSVSNQPQHF. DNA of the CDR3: TGTGCCAGCAGTGCGGACAGTGTAAGCAATCAGCCCCAGCATTTT.

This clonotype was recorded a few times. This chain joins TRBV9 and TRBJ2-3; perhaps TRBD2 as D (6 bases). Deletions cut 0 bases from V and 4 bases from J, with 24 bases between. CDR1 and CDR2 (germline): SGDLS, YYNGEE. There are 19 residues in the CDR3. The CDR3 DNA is TGTGCCAGCAGCGTAGTAGGCGGTATAGGCGGGACGGGTCCAGATACGCAGTATTTT. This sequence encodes CASSVVGGIGGTGPDTQYF.

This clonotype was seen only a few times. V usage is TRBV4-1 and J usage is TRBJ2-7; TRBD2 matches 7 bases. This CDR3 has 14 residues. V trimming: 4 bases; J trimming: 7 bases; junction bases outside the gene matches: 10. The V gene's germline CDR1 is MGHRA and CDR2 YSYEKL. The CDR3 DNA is TGCGCCAGCAGCCTTCGGGGGGATCTACGTGAGCAGTACTTC. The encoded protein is CASSLRGDLREQYF.

Here the CDR3 reads CAWSVSGGELFF. In nucleotides, the CDR3 is TGTGCCTGGAGTGTTTCGGGCGGGGAGCTGTTTTTT. V usage is TRBV30 and J usage is TRBJ2-2; D is unclear. V was pared by 0 bases and J by 7 bases, with 6 bases between. In germline, CDR1 is GTSNPN, CDR2 SVGIG (reference sequence). The CDR3 is 12 residues long.

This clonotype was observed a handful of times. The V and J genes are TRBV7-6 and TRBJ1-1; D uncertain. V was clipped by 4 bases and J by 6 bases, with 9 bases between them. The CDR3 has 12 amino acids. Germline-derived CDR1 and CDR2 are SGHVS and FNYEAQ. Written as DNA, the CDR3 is TGTGCCAGCAGCTCCCCCACGGCTGAAGCTTTCTTT. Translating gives CASSSPTAEAFF.